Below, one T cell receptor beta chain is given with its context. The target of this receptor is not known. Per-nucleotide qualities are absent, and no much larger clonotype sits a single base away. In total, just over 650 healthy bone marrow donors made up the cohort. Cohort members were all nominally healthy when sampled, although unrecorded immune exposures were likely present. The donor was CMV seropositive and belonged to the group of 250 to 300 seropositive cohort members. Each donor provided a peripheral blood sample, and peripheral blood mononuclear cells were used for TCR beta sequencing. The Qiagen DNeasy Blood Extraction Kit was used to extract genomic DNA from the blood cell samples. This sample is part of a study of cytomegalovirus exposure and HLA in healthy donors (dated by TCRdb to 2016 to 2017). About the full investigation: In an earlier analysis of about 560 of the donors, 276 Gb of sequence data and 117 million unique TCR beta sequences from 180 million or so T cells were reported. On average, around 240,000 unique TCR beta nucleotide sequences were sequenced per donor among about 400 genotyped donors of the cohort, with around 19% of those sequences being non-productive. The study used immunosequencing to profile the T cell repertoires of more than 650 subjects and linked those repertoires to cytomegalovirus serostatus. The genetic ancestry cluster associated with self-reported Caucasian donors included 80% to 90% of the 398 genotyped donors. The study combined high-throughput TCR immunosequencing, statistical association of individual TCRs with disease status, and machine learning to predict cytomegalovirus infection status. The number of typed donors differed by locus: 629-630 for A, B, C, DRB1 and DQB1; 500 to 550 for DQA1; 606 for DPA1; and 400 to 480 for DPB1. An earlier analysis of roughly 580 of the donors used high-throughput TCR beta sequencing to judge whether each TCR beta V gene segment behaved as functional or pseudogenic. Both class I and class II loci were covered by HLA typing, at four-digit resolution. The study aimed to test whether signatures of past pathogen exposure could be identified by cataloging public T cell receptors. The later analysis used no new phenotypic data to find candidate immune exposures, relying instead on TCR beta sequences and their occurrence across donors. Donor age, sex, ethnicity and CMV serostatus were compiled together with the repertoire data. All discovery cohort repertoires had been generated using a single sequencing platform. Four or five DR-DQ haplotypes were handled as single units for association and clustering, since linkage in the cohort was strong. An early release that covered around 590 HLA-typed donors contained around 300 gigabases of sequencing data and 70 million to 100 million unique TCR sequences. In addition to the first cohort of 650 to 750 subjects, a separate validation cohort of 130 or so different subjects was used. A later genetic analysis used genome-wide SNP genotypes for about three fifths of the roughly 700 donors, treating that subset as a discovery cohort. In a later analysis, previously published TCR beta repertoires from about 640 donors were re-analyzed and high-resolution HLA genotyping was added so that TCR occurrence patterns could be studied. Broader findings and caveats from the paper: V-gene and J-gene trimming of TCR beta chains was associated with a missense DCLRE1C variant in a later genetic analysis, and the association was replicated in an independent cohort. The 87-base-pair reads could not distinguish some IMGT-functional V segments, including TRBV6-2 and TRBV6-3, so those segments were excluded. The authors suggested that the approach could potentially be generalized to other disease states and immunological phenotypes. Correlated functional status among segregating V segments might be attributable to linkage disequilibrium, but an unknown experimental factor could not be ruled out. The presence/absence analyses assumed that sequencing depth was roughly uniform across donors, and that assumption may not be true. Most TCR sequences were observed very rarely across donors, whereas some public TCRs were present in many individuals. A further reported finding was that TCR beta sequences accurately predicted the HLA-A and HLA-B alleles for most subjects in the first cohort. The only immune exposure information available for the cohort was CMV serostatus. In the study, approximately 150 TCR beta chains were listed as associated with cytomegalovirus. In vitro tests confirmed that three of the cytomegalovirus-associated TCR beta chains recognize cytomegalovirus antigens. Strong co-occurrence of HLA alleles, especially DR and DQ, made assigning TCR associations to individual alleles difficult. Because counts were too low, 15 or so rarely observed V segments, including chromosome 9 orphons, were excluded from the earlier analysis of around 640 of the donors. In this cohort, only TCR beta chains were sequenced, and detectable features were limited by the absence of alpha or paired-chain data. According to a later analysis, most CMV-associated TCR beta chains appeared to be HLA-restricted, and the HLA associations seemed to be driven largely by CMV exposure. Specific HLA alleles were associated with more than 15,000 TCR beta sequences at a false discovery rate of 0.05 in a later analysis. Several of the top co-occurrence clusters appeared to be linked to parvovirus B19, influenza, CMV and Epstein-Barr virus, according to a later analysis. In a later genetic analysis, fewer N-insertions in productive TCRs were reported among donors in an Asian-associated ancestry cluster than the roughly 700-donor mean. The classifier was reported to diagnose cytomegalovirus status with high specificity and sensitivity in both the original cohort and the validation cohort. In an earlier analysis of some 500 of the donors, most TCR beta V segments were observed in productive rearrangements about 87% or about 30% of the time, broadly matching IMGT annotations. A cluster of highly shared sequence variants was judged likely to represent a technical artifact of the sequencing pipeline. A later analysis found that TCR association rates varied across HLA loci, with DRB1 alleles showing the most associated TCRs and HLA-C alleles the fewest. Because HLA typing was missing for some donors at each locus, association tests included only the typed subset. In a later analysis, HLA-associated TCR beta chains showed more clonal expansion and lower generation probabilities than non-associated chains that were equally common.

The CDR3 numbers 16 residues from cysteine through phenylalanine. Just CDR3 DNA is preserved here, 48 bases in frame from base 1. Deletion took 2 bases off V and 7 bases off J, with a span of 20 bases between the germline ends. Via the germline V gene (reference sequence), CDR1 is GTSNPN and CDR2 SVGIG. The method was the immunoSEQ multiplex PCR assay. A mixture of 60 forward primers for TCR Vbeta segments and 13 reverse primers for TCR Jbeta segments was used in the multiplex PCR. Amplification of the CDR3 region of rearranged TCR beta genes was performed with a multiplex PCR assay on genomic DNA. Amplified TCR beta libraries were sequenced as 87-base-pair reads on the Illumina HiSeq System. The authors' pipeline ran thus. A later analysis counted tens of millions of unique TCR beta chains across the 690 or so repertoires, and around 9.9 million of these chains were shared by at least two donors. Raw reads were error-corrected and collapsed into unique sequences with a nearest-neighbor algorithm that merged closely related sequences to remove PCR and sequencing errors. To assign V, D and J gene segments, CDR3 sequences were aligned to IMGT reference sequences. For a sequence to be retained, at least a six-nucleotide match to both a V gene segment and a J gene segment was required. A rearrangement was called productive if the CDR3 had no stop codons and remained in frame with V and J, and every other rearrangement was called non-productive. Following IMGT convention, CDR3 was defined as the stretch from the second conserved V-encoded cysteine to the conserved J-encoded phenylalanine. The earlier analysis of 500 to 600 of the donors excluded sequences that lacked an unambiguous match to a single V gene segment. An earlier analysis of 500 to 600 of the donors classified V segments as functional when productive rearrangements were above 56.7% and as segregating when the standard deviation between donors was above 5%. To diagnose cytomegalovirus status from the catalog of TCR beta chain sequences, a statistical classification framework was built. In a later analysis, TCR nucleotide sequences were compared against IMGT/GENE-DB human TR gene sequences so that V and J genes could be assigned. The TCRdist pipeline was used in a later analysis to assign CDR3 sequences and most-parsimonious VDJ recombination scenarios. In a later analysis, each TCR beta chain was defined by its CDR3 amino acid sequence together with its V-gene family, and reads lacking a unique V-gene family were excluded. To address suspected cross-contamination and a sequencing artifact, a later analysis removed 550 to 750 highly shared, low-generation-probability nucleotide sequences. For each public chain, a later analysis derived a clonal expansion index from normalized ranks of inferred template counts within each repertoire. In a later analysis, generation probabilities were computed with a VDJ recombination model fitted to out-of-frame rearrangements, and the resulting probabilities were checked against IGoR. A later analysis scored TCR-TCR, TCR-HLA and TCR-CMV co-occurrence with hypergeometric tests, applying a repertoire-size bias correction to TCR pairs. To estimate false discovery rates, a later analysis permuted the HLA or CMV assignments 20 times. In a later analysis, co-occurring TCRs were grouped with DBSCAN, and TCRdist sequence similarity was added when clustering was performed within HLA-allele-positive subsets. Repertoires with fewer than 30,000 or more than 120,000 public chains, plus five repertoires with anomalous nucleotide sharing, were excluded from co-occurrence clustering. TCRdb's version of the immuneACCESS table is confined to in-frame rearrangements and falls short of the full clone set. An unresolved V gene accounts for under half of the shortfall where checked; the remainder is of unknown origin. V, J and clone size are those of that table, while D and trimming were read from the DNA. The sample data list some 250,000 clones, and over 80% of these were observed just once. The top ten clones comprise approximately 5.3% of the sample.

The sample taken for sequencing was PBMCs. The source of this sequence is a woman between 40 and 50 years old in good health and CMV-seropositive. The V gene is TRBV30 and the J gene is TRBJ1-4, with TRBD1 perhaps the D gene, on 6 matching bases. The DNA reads TGTGCCTGGAGTCCGCCCCCGAGGGGGTCGGGTGAAAAACTGTTTTTT. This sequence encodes CAWSPPPRGSGEKLFF.